Below, one T cell receptor beta chain is given with its context. These data come from a study of blood T cell repertoires in COVID-19. In the study overall: Spain, Italy and the United States supplied samples that represented acute and convalescent COVID-19. T cells, B-cell-depleted T cells, or PBMCs provided the cDNA or gDNA that served as material.

CDR3 length: 14 residues. Deletions cut 0 bases from V and 16 bases from J, with 20 bases between. Per the germline V gene, CDR1 is SGHRS and CDR2 is YFSETQ. In the original processing: Amplification of reference gene primers provided the estimated nucleated cell counts. Produced via immunoSEQ multiplex PCR; TCRdb's table is partial and in-frame only. The V and J calls and clone size are taken from that table; D and trimming were inferred from the DNA. The table shows roughly 200,000 clones, with about 85% occurring only once. The rearrangement joins TRBV5-1 to TRBJ2-1; TRBD2 is a possible D gene (6 bases). Specimen: peripheral blood. The TCR comes from an elderly woman with acute or convalescent COVID-19. This chain's CDR3 is CASSLGLPGDPPFF. For the CDR3, the DNA is TGCGCCAGCAGCTTGGGCCTCCCGGGAGACCCACCATTCTTC.